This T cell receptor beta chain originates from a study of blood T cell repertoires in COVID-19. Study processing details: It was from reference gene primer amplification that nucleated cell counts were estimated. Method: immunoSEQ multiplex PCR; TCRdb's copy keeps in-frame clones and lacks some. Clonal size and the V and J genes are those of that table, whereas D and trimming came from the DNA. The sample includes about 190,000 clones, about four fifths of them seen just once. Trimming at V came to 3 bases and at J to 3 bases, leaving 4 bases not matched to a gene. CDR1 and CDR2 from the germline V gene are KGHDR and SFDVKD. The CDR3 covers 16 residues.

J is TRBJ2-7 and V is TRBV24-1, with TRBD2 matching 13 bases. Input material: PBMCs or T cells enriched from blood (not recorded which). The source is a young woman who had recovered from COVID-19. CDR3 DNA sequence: TGTGCCACCAGTGATCACCGACTAGCGGGGGGCTACGAGCAGTACTTC. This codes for CATSDHRLAGGYEQYF.